This is a list of T cell receptor beta chains from one sample in a study of blood T cells in healthy people across ages. Each CDR3 protein is one row after TCRdb ran MiXCR on the 5' RACE reads. Of hundreds of thousands of distinct CDR3 sequences detected, 32% appear once; the ten largest clones hold over 15%. The sequenced material came from blood. The receptor source for this set is a woman of 80 years or more in good health. Each CDR3 is given with its conserved first and last residue. A D gene is named only where the DNA matches it firmly. Size is stated for part of the rows, as once, few or many counts, or as a class when the clone is expanded.

abundance	v_gene	j_gene	d_gene	CDR3nt	CDR3aa
.	TRBV11-2	TRBJ2-6	.	TGTGCCAGCAGCTTATTCTCTGCCACCTCTGGGGCCAACGTCCTGACTTTC	CASSLFSATSGANVLTF
many	TRBV7-9	TRBJ2-5	.	TGTGCCAGCAGCGATGCCATGTACCAAGAGACCCAGTACTTC	CASSDAMYQETQYF
many	TRBV4-2	TRBJ2-1	TRBD2	TGTGCCAGCAGCCAGACACAGCGGGGGTCCTACAATGAGCAGTTCTTC	CASSQTQRGSYNEQFF
many	TRBV10-3	TRBJ2-7	.	TGTGCCACCCAGGACGAAGGGGGTTCCTACGAGCAGTACTTC	CATQDEGGSYEQYF
.	TRBV18	TRBJ1-5	.	TGTGCCAGCTCACCCACCGACAGAGTCAATCAGCCCCAGCATTTT	CASSPTDRVNQPQHF
few	TRBV3-1	TRBJ2-1	TRBD2	TGTGCCAGCAGATTAGCGGGGGGGCTGGCTGGTGAGCAGTTCTTC	CASRLAGGLAGEQFF
few	TRBV20-1	TRBJ1-3	TRBD1	TGCAGTGTTGGGACAGGGGGAAACACCATATATTTT	CSVGTGGNTIYF
many	TRBV2	TRBJ2-7	TRBD1	TGTGCCACGCACCGGGACAGCGATAGCTCCTACGAGCAGTACTTC	CATHRDSDSSYEQYF
many	TRBV4-2	TRBJ2-3	TRBD1	TGTGCCAGCAGCCAAGAGGGACAGGTCACAGATACGCAGTATTTT	CASSQEGQVTDTQYF
.	TRBV7-2	TRBJ2-5	TRBD1	TGTGCCAGCAGCTTACCGTCGACAGGGTTTGAGACCCAGTACTTC	CASSLPSTGFETQYF
many	TRBV20-1	TRBJ2-3	.	TGCAGGGCGGACCGACCTAGCACAGATACGCAGTATTTT	CRADRPSTDTQYF
.	TRBV5-1	TRBJ2-3	.	TGCGCCAGCAGCTCCGGGACTCCCCATAGTTCGCAGTATTTT	CASSSGTPHSSQYF
many	TRBV5-5	TRBJ2-3	.	TGTGCCAGCAGCTTGGTGGGCGGGGGCCCCACAGATACGCAGTATTTT	CASSLVGGGPTDTQYF
many	TRBV20-1	TRBJ2-1	.	TGCAGTGCTAGTTACAGGGTGGGATACAATGAGCAGTTCTTC	CSASYRVGYNEQFF
many	TRBV20-1	TRBJ2-7	.	TGCAGTGCTGGGGACCTTGGGGGGTCCCCCTACGAGCAGTACTTC	CSAGDLGGSPYEQYF
many	TRBV6-4	TRBJ1-2	TRBD1	TGTGCCAGCAGTCGGGAGGGACAGGGAAACTATGGCTACACCTTC	CASSREGQGNYGYTF
few	TRBV12-3/TRBV12-4	TRBJ2-4	TRBD1	TGTGCCAGCTCCCGAGACAGGGTTGCAGGGCAGTACTTC	CASSRDRVAGQYF
.	TRBV20-1	TRBJ1-2	TRBD1	TGCAGTGCTAGAATCCGACAGGGGGACTATGGCTACACCTTC	CSARIRQGDYGYTF
.	TRBV2	TRBJ1-1	.	TGTGCCAGCAGTCCCCGGGACATTAACACTGAAGCTTTCTTT	CASSPRDINTEAFF
once	TRBV29-1	TRBJ2-5	.	TGCAGCGTCGCCAAAGGCGGGACCCAGTACTTC	CSVAKGGTQYF
many	TRBV11-1	TRBJ1-6	.	TGTGCCAGCAGCTTAGTACGGAATTCACCCCTCCACTTT	CASSLVRNSPLHF
few	TRBV7-9	TRBJ1-1	.	TGTGCCAGCAGCTTAAGCCCCGGAATCGGTGGTACTGAAGCTTTCTTT	CASSLSPGIGGTEAFF
many	TRBV7-8	TRBJ2-1	.	TGTGCCAGCAGCTTGGGGCTCGGATGGTTCTTC	CASSLGLGWFF
many	TRBV7-9	TRBJ1-2	.	TGTGCCAGCAGCTTATCGGCGCAAACTAACTATGGCTACACCTTC	CASSLSAQTNYGYTF
few	TRBV7-3	TRBJ1-4	.	TGTGCCAGCACCCGCGGGCCCGGTGAAAAACTGTTTTTT	CASTRGPGEKLFF
few	TRBV6-6	TRBJ1-2	TRBD1	TGTGCCAGCACCAATGACAGGGTCTTCTACACCTTC	CASTNDRVFYTF
many	TRBV7-2	TRBJ2-7	TRBD1	TGTGCCAGCAGCCACCGACAGGGCCCCTACGAGCAGTACTTC	CASSHRQGPYEQYF
.	TRBV10-3	TRBJ2-7	.	TGTGCCATCAGTGAGTCCGGGGGGCAGTACTTC	CAISESGGQYF
few	TRBV6-5	TRBJ1-2	.	TGTGCCAGCAGTTCAAGGACCGCGGGCGGCTACACCTTC	CASSSRTAGGYTF
many	TRBV3-1	TRBJ2-3	TRBD2	TGTGCCAGCAGCCGAGGGACTAGCGGAAATACGCAGTATTTT	CASSRGTSGNTQYF
.	TRBV20-1	TRBJ2-7	.	TGCAGTGCTCTATTAGCGGAAAGCTCCTACGAGCAGTACTTC	CSALLAESSYEQYF
many	TRBV12-3/TRBV12-4	TRBJ2-3	TRBD2	TGTGCCAGCAGTTTCCAAGCCTCGGGACTAGCGGCCCCCACAGATACGCAGTATTTT	CASSFQASGLAAPTDTQYF
many	TRBV20-1	TRBJ2-1	.	TGCAGTGCTAGAATCATGGGCGGGCCAAAGCAGTTCTTC	CSARIMGGPKQFF
many	TRBV4-2	TRBJ2-7	TRBD2	TGTGCCAGCAGCCACCAAACTAGCGGGTATACCTACGAGCAGTACTTC	CASSHQTSGYTYEQYF
many	TRBV2	TRBJ2-6	TRBD1	TGTGCCAGCATGACCGACAGGGCACAACCTTCTGGGGCCAACGTCCTGACTTTC	CASMTDRAQPSGANVLTF
many	TRBV3-1	TRBJ2-7	.	TGTGCCAGCAGCCAAGAAACCTACGAGCAGTACTTC	CASSQETYEQYF
once	TRBV7-2	TRBJ2-7	.	TGTGCCAGCAGCTTATCAGAGCGGTACGAGCAGTACTTC	CASSLSERYEQYF
many	TRBV30	TRBJ2-7	TRBD1	TGTGCCTGGTGGAAACAGGGGGTCTACGAGCAGTACTTC	CAWWKQGVYEQYF
.	TRBV24-1	TRBJ2-3	TRBD2	TGTGCCACCAGTGCTCTAGCGGGGGGCTCAGATACGCAGTATTTT	CATSALAGGSDTQYF
many	TRBV7-9	TRBJ2-7	.	TGTGCCAGCAGCTTAGCGCAGGCCTCCTACGAGCAGTACTTC	CASSLAQASYEQYF
many	TRBV5-6	TRBJ1-2	.	TGTGCCAGCAGCTACAACAGGGTAGACTATGGCTACACCTTC	CASSYNRVDYGYTF
.	TRBV6-5	TRBJ2-3	TRBD2	TGTGCCAGCAGTTACTCGGGTCCGGGAGGGCCCGATACGCAGTATTTT	CASSYSGPGGPDTQYF
many	TRBV5-1	TRBJ1-2	.	TGCGCCAGCAGCGACCTTTATGGCTACACCTTC	CASSDLYGYTF
.	TRBV29-1	TRBJ2-5	.	TGCAGCGTAGAGGACAGCCAAGAGACCCAGTACTTC	CSVEDSQETQYF
many	TRBV27	TRBJ2-5	TRBD2	TGTGCCAGCAGTTTACGGGGTAGCGGGGAAGGAGAGACCCAGTACTTC	CASSLRGSGEGETQYF
many	TRBV6-5	TRBJ1-4	.	TGTGCCAGCAGAGGGGACGGCTTGGGGAAACTGTTTTTT	CASRGDGLGKLFF
few	TRBV30	TRBJ1-2	.	TGTGCCTGGAGCGACCTTGGGGGAAACTATGGCTACACCTTC	CAWSDLGGNYGYTF
.	TRBV5-1	TRBJ2-2	.	TGCGCCAGCAGCTCCATTTCGCGACGGGTATCGGGCACCGGGGAGCTGTTTTTT	CASSSISRRVSGTGELFF
.	TRBV20-1	TRBJ2-7	TRBD2	TGCAGTGCTACCAGGGATCGCGGGAGCTCCTACGAGCAGTACTTC	CSATRDRGSSYEQYF
many	TRBV30	TRBJ2-5	.	TGTGCCTGGAGCCAGGTCAGACAGGAAGAGTACTTC	CAWSQVRQEEYF